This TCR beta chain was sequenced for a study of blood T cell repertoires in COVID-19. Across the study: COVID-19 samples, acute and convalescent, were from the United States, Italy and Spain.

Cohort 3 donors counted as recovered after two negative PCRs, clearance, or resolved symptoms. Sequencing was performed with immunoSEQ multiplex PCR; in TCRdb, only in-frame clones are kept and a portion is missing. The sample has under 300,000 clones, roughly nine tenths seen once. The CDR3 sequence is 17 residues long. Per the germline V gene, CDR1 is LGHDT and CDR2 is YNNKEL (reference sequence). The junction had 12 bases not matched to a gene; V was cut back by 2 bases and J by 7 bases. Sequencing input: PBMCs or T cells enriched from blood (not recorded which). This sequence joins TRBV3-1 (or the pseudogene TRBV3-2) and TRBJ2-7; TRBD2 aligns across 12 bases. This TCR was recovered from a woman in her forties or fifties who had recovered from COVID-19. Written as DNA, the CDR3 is TGTGCCAGCAGCCAAATGAGACTAGCGGGAGTCCCTTGGGAGCAGTACTTC. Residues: CASSQMRLAGVPWEQYF.